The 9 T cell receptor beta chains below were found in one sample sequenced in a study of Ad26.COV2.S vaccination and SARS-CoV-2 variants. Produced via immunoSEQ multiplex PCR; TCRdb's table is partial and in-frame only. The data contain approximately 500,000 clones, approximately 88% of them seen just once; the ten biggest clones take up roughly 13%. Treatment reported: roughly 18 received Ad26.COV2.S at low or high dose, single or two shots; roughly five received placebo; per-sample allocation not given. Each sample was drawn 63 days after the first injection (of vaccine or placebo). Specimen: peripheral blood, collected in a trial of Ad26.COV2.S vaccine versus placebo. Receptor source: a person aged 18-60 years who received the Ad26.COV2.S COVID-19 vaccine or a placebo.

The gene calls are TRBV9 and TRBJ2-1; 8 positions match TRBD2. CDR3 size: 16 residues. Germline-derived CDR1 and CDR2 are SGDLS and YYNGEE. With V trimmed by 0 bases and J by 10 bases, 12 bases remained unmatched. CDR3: CASSVEAGGVQWEQFF. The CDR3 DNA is TGTGCCAGCAGCGTAGAAGCCGGGGGGGTACAATGGGAGCAGTTCTTC.

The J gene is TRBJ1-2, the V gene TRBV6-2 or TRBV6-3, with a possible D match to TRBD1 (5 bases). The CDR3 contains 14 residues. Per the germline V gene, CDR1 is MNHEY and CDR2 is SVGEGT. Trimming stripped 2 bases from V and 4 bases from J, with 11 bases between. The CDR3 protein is CASSYRGRIYGYTF. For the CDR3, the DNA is TGTGCCAGCAGTTACCGGGGACGGATCTATGGCTACACCTTC.

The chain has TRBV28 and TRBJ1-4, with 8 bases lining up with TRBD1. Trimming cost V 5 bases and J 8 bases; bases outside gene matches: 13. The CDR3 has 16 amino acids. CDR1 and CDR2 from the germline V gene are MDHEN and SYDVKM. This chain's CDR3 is CASSPRAGGLKEKLFF. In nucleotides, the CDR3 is TGTGCCAGCAGTCCCCGGGCAGGGGGCTTGAAGGAAAAACTGTTTTTT.

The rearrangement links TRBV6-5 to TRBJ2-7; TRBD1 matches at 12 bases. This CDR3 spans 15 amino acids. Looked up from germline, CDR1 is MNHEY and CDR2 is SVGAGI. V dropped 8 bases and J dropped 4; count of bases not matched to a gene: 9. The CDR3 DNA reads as TGTGCCAGCCTACCGGGACAGGGGGCGGGTTACGAGCAGTACTTC. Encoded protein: CASLPGQGAGYEQYF.

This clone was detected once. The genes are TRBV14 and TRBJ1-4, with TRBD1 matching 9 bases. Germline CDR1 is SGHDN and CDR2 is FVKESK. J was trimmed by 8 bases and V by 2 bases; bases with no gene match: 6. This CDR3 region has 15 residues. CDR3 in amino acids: CASSQTGGLGEKLFF. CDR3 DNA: TGTGCCAGCAGCCAAACAGGGGGCTTGGGGGAAAAACTGTTTTTT.

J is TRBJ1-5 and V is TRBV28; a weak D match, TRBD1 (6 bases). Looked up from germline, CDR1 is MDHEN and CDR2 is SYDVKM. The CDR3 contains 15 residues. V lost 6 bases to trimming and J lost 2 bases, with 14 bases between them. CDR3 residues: CASSLTQGRNQPQHF. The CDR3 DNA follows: TGTGCCAGCAGCTTAACACAGGGACGCAATCAGCCCCAGCATTTT.

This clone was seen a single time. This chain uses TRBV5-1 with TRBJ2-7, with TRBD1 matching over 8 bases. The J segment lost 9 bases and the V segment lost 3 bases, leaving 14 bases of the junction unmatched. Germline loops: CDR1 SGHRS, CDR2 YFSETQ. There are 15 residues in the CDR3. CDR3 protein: CASSSPGQALSGQYF. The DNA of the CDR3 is TGCGCCAGCAGCTCACCGGGACAGGCCCTTTCGGGGCAGTACTTC.

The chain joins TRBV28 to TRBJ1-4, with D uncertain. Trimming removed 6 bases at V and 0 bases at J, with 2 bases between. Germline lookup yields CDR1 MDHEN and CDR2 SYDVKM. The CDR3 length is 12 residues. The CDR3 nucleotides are TGTGCCAGCAGGTCAACTAATGAAAAACTGTTTTTT. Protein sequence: CASRSTNEKLFF.

The CDR3 region has the DNA TGTGCCAGCAGCCGGGCGGGTGGCTACACCTTC. Residues: CASSRAGGYTF. The chain is built from TRBV28 and TRBJ1-2; unclear D gene. Per the germline V gene, CDR1 is MDHEN and CDR2 is SYDVKM. V lost 6 bases and J 7 bases, leaving 9 bases between the germline ends. This CDR3 is 11 amino acids long.